Shown below are 8 T cell receptor beta chains from a single sample sequenced in a study of OX40 agonist ivuxolimab in advanced cancers. Method: immunoSEQ multiplex PCR; TCRdb's copy keeps in-frame clones and lacks some. Of 15,000 to 20,000 clones detected, 92% appear once; the ten largest clones hold less than 9.5%. This specimen consisted of CD4+ or CD8+ T cells sorted from blood, obtained in a trial of the OX40 agonist ivuxolimab. The receptor set was obtained from an adult with an advanced solid tumor such as melanoma, head and neck, liver or kidney cancer.

A single count supports this clone. The rearrangement joins TRBV4-1 to TRBJ2-3; 15 bases map to TRBD2. V dropped 2 bases and J dropped 0; count of bases not matched to a gene: 6. Germline values: CDR1 MGHRA, CDR2 YSYEKL. The CDR3 spans 19 residues. This CDR3 is CASSQTGLAGGPSTDTQYF. CDR3 DNA: TGCGCCAGCAGCCAAACGGGACTAGCGGGAGGACCTAGCACAGATACGCAGTATTTT.

The chain recombines TRBV28 with TRBJ2-2; 11 nucleotides match TRBD1. V dropped 5 bases and J dropped 6; count of bases not matched to a gene: 2. The CDR3 sequence is 14 residues long. CDR1 MDHEN and CDR2 SYDVKM come from the germline V gene. Written as DNA, the CDR3 is TGTGCCAGCAGTCTGGGACAGGGGGCCGGGGAGCTGTTTTTT. Encoded protein: CASSLGQGAGELFF.

This chain connects TRBV2 to TRBJ2-6; D uncertain. Germline-derived CDR1 and CDR2 are SNHLY and FYNNEI. The CDR3 consists of 16 residues. Trimming took 3 bases from V and 0 from J, leaving 9 bases between them. The CDR3 nucleotides read TGTGCCAGCAGTGACCCCCTAAGCTCTGGGGCCAACGTCCTGACTTTC. This translates into CASSDPLSSGANVLTF.

The CDR3, as DNA: TGTGCCAGCAGCCGCGGGGACAGCGCGAACACTGAAGCTTTCTTT. Translation: CASSRGDSANTEAFF. V usage is TRBV9 and J usage is TRBJ1-1, with 7 bases fitting TRBD1. This CDR3 contains 15 residues. From germline, CDR1 is SGDLS and CDR2 YYNGEE. V was clipped by 4 bases and J by 1 base; unmatched bases: 7.

The V gene is TRBV4-1, the J gene TRBJ1-2; TRBD1 might be the D (5 bases). Germline V gene sequence: CDR1 MGHRA, CDR2 YSYEKL. V lost 3 bases, J lost 5 bases, and 16 bases lay in between. The length of the CDR3 is 15 residues. The CDR3 loop reads CASSQSGEFEYGYTF. As DNA, the CDR3 is TGCGCCAGCAGCCAGTCGGGGGAATTCGAGTATGGCTACACCTTC.

The chain joins TRBV6-1 to TRBJ2-7, with TRBD2 matching 7 bases. The ends lost 5 bases at V and 0 bases at J; junction bases unmatched: 7. The CDR3 is made up of 15 amino acids. Germline-derived CDR1 and CDR2 are MNHNS and SASEGT. For the CDR3, the DNA is TGTGCCAGCAGTCCGGGGGGACCCAGCTCCTACGAGCAGTACTTC. Encoded protein: CASSPGGPSSYEQYF.

Concerning this clone: The same CDR3 can be traced to other DNA sequences in this sample. The rearrangement uses TRBV7-9 and TRBJ2-7; no reliable D call. Germline loops: CDR1 SEHNR, CDR2 FQNEAQ (reference sequence). V dropped 1 base and J dropped 4 bases, with 8 bases sitting between them. CDR3 length equals 13 residues. CDR3 loop: CASSLDWVYEQYF. In nucleotides, the CDR3 is TGTGCCAGCAGCTTAGACTGGGTGTACGAGCAGTACTTC. Full variable domain (remainder filled in from reference TRBV7-9 and TRBJ2-7): DTGVSQNPRHKITKRGQNVTFRCDPISEHNRLYWYRQTLGQGPEFLTYFQNEAQLEKSRLLSDRFSAERPKGSFSTLEIQRTEQGDSAMYLCASSLDWVYEQYFGPGTRLTVT.

The chain is built from TRBV28 and TRBJ2-1, with TRBD2 identical over 9 bases. V lost 4 bases, J lost 2 bases, and 6 bases stayed unmatched. The CDR3 totals 16 residues. Germline V gene sequence: CDR1 MDHEN, CDR2 SYDVKM. CDR3 nucleotides: TGTGCCAGCAGTTCCCTGGCTAGCGGGGCCTACAATGAGCAGTTCTTC. Translating it yields CASSSLASGAYNEQFF.